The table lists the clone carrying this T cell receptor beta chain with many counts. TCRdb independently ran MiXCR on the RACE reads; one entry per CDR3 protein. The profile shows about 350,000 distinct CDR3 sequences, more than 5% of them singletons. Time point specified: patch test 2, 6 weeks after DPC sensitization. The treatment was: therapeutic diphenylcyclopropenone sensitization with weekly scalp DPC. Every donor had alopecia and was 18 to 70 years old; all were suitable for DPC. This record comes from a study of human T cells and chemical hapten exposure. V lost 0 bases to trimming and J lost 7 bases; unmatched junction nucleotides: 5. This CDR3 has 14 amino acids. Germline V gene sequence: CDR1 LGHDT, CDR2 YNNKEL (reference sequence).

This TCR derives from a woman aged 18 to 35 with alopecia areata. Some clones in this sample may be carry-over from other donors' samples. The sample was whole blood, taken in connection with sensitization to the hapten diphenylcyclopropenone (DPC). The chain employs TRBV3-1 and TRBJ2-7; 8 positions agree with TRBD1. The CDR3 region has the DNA TGTGCCAGCAGCCAAGACAGGGGGCGAGATGAGCAGTACTTC. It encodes CASSQDRGRDEQYF.